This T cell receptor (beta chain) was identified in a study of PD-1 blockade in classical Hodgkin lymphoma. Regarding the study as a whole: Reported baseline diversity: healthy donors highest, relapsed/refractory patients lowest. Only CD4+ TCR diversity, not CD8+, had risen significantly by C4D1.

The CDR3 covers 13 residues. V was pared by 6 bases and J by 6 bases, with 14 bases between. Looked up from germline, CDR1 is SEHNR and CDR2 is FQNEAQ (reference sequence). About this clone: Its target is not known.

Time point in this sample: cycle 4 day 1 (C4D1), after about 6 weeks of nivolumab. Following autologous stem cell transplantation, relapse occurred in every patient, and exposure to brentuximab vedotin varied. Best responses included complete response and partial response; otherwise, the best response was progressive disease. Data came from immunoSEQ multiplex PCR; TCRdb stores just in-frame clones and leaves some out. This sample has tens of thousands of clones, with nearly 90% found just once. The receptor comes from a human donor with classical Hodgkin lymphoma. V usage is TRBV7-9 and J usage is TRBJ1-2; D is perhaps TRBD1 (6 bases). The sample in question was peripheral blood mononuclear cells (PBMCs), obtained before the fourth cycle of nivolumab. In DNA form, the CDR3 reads TGTGCCAGCAGTCCCGGGGGGCACAATGGCTACACCTTC. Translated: CASSPGGHNGYTF. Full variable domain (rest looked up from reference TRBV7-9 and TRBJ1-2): DTGVSQNPRHKITKRGQNVTFRCDPISEHNRLYWYRQTLGQGPEFLTYFQNEAQLEKSRLLSDRFSAERPKGSFSTLEIQRTEQGDSAMYLCASSPGGHNGYTFGSGTRLTVV.